Listed below are T cell receptor beta chains from one sample, sequenced in a study of prognosis after radiotherapy for stage I lung cancer. MiXCR, applied by TCRdb to the multiplex PCR reads, yields one record per CDR3 protein. The sample lists fewer than 40,000 distinct CDR3 sequences; about 31% were seen once. Sequenced material: PBMCs, taken before or after stereotactic body radiation therapy (not recorded which). The receptors shown here come from a donor at least 50 years old with non-small cell lung cancer. The CDR3 runs from the conserved cysteine through the conserved F or W. D genes are given only for firm matches. A row's size may be missing; if present it is once, few, many or a size class.

V gene,J gene,clone size,D gene,CDR3 protein,CDR3 DNA
TRBV19,TRBJ2-5,many,.,CASRLGETQYF,TGTGCCAGTAGATTGGGAGAGACCCAGTACTTC
TRBV18,TRBJ2-5,.,TRBD1,CASSPDAGGQETQYF,TGTGCCAGCTCACCTGATGCAGGGGGCCAAGAGACCCAGTACTTC
TRBV5-5,TRBJ2-7,many,.,CASSRGQGGTSYEQYF,TGTGCCAGCAGCCGAGGACAGGGAGGGACCTCCTACGAGCAGTACTTC
TRBV7-6,TRBJ1-1,many,TRBD1,CASSSSRGKNTEAFF,TGTGCCAGCAGCTCCTCCAGGGGGAAGAACACTGAAGCTTTCTTT
TRBV30,TRBJ2-5,.,.,CAWSVANTGAQYTQYF,TGTGCCTGGAGTGTAGCTAACACCGGAGCCCAATATACCCAGTACTTC
TRBV20-1,TRBJ2-7,.,.,CSAMDPSVSLYGQYF,TGCAGTGCTATGGACCCTTCAGTTTCCCTTTACGGGCAGTACTTC
TRBV5-1,TRBJ2-7,.,TRBD1,CASSLDRVGEKYF,TGTGCCAGCAGCCTAGACAGGGTCGGCGAGAAGTACTTC
TRBV6-1,TRBJ1-3,.,.,CASKERGRGRTINTIYF,TGTGCCAGCAAAGAAAGGGGAAGGGGTAGAACTATAAACACCATATATTTT
TRBV7-3,TRBJ1-6,few,.,CASSFRGLISPLHF,TGTGCCAGCAGCTTCAGGGGATTGATTTCACCCCTCCACTTT
TRBV7-9,TRBJ1-2,many,TRBD1,CASSPGVDRVGYGYTF,TGTGCCAGCAGCCCAGGGGTCGACAGGGTTGGTTATGGCTACACCTTC
TRBV11-1,TRBJ2-7,.,TRBD1,CASSSRTGGQGEQYF,TGTGCCAGCAGCTCACGGACAGGGGGTCAGGGCGAGCAGTACTTC
TRBV18,TRBJ1-1,.,TRBD1,CASSPTGYLNTEAFF,TGTGCTAGCTCACCGACAGGGTACTTGAACACTGAAGCTTTCTTT
TRBV19,TRBJ2-3,many,TRBD2,CASSISVGRGGSTDTQYF,TGTGCCAGTAGTATCAGCGTAGGGCGGGGGGGGAGCACAGATACGCAGTATTTT
TRBV20-1,TRBJ2-4,many,.,CSARNYRNQNIQYF,TGCAGTGCTAGGAACTACAGGAATCAAAACATTCAGTACTTC
TRBV6-2/TRBV6-3,TRBJ1-3,.,.,CASSLGHFSGNTIYF,TGTGCCAGCAGTCTCGGACATTTCAGTGGAAACACCATATATTTT
TRBV6-4,TRBJ2-1,.,.,CASSAMGSSYNEQFF,TGTGCCAGCAGTGCGATGGGAAGCTCCTACAATGAGCAGTTCTTC